The rows below give T cell receptor beta chains drawn from one sample of a study of blood T cell repertoires in COVID-19. Measured with immunoSEQ multiplex PCR; TCRdb has only the in-frame clones, and not every one. The table records about 35,000 clones, roughly nine tenths of them present only once. Sequencing was performed on peripheral blood. Source of these receptors: a man over 45 with active COVID-19. The CDR3 runs from the conserved cysteine through the conserved F or W. A D gene is named only where the DNA matches it firmly. Rows may omit the clone size; those that give it use once, few, many or a size class.

V gene,clone size,J gene,D gene,CDR3 DNA,CDR3 protein
TRBV6-2/TRBV6-3,few,TRBJ2-7,TRBD2,TGTGCCAGCAGTTACGGGACTAGCGGCTACGAGCAGTACTTC,CASSYGTSGYEQYF
TRBV6-4,.,TRBJ1-6,.,TGTGCCAGCAGTGACTCGAGCGGGGGCGCCGGCTCACCCCTCCACTTT,CASSDSSGGAGSPLHF
TRBV27,few,TRBJ2-7,TRBD2,TGTGCCAGCAGCATACTAGCGGGGGGACTCTACGAGCAGTACTTC,CASSILAGGLYEQYF
TRBV7-9,.,TRBJ2-5,TRBD1,TGTGCCAGCAGCTCTTTGACAGGGTCACAGAGAGAGACCCAGTACTTC,CASSSLTGSQRETQYF
TRBV6-5,.,TRBJ1-2,TRBD1,TGTGCCAGCAGCCGAAACAGGGGACGTGATGGCTACACCTTC,CASSRNRGRDGYTF
TRBV29-1,.,TRBJ2-7,.,TGCAGCGTTGAGCGAGGGAACGAGCAGTACTTC,CSVERGNEQYF
TRBV5-1,.,TRBJ1-2,.,TGCGCCAGCAGCTTGGGCGACAGCAACTATGGCTACACCTTC,CASSLGDSNYGYTF
TRBV11-2,.,TRBJ2-5,.,TGTGCCAGCAGCTTAGATGGCAGGCGGGTAGGAAGGGCCCAGTACTTC,CASSLDGRRVGRAQYF
TRBV3-1/TRBV3-2,.,TRBJ2-1,TRBD2,TGTGCCAGCAGCCAAGATTATGGGACTACCCTAAAAAATGAGCAGTTCTTC,CASSQDYGTTLKNEQFF
TRBV9,.,TRBJ1-2,.,TGTGCCAGCAGCGTAGCAGGCCCCTATGGCTACACCTTC,CASSVAGPYGYTF
TRBV19,.,TRBJ2-2,TRBD1,TGTGCCAGTAGTTTACAGGGGGCGAACGGGGAGCTGTTTTTT,CASSLQGANGELFF
TRBV30,.,TRBJ2-1,.,TGTGCCTGGAGGGGGGGTTTTTTCAATGAGCAGTTCTTC,CAWRGGFFNEQFF
TRBV18,.,TRBJ1-4,TRBD1,TGTGCCAGCCGGGCAGGGGGCTATATTGAAAAACTGTTTTTT,CASRAGGYIEKLFF
TRBV18,.,TRBJ2-1,.,TGTGCCAGCTCACCACCCAGAACAGAGACCAGGGGTATTAATGAGCAGTTCTTC,CASSPPRTETRGINEQFF
TRBV30,.,TRBJ1-4,.,TGTGCCTGGAGTGTACGGGGGGCCCGGGGGGAAAAACTGTTTTTT,CAWSVRGARGEKLFF
TRBV6-1,.,TRBJ2-1,TRBD1,TGTGCCAGCAGTGAGGGGACAGGGGGCAATGAGCAGTTCTTC,CASSEGTGGNEQFF
TRBV18,.,TRBJ2-2,.,TGTGCCAGCTCACCGGGTAGCGGGAACACCGGGGAGCTGTTTTTT,CASSPGSGNTGELFF
TRBV4-1,.,TRBJ2-2,TRBD2,TGCGCCAGCAGCCTTAGGGGTCTAGCGGGAGGAGGTGGGGAGCTGTTTTTT,CASSLRGLAGGGGELFF
TRBV19,.,TRBJ2-4,.,TGTGCCAGTAATCCCCAGGGTACCAAAAACATTCAGTACTTC,CASNPQGTKNIQYF
TRBV11-2,.,TRBJ2-4,.,TGTGCCAGCAGCTTAGTTAGAGGCAAAAACATTCAGTACTTC,CASSLVRGKNIQYF
TRBV5-1,.,TRBJ2-1,TRBD2,TGCGCCAGCACCGTGGGAGGGACCCCGCAGTTCTTC,CASTVGGTPQFF
TRBV2,.,TRBJ2-7,TRBD2,TGTGCCAGCAAGATTCTACTCTCGGGGGGCGAGCAGTACTTC,CASKILLSGGEQYF
TRBV19,.,TRBJ1-5,TRBD1,TGTGCCAGTAGTATCTCAGGGGGGAGCAATCAGCCCCAGCATTTT,CASSISGGSNQPQHF
TRBV6-6,.,TRBJ1-1,.,TGTGCCAGCAGTTACTCTGGGGTTGGGGGGACTGAAGCTTTCTTT,CASSYSGVGGTEAFF
TRBV6-5,.,TRBJ1-6,TRBD1,TGTGCCAGCAGTTATACGGGACAGGAAAATTCACCCCTCCACTTT,CASSYTGQENSPLHF
TRBV5-5,.,TRBJ2-7,.,TGTGCCAGCAGCCCTTACCTCGGACAGAGCTCCTACGAGCAGTACTTC,CASSPYLGQSSYEQYF
TRBV5-8,.,TRBJ2-3,TRBD2,TGTGCCAGCAGCTTGATGGGACTAGCGAACACAGATACGCAGTATTTT,CASSLMGLANTDTQYF
TRBV5-6,.,TRBJ1-4,TRBD1,TGTGCCAGCAGCTTGTTTGGCGGGACAGGGAATGAAAAACTGTTTTTT,CASSLFGGTGNEKLFF
TRBV30,.,TRBJ2-7,.,TGTGCCTGGAGTGGAGGAGGGAGTTCCTACGAGCAGTACTTC,CAWSGGGSSYEQYF
TRBV4-2,.,TRBJ2-7,.,TGTGCCAGCAGCCAAGATGTAGGGGTCCCCTCTCAGGGGTACGAGCAGTACTTC,CASSQDVGVPSQGYEQYF
TRBV9,once,TRBJ2-3,.,TGTGCCAGCAGCCCTGGGCCCTACTTAGGCACAGATACGCAGTATTTT,CASSPGPYLGTDTQYF
TRBV11-2,.,TRBJ2-7,.,TGTGCCAGCAGCTTAGATCACAACTCCTACGAGCAGTACTTC,CASSLDHNSYEQYF
TRBV2,once,TRBJ1-1,.,TGTGCCAGCAGTCCTAACCCGACAGTAATGAACACTGAAGCTTTCTTT,CASSPNPTVMNTEAFF
TRBV28,.,TRBJ1-2,.,TGTGCCAGCAGTACAGGTGGGAACTATGGCTACACCTTC,CASSTGGNYGYTF
TRBV6-2/TRBV6-3,.,TRBJ1-1,.,TGTGCCAGCAGCTCGCAACTGACTCCGTGGAAGAACACTGAAGCTTTCTTT,CASSSQLTPWKNTEAFF
TRBV11-2,.,TRBJ1-6,.,TGTGCCAGCGGAAGGACGGGAGGAGCGCCCCTCCACTTT,CASGRTGGAPLHF
TRBV18,.,TRBJ2-3,TRBD2,TGTGCCAGCTCCCTATTTGGAGGAGCGGGAGAAAGGGTGACAGATACGCAGTATTTT,CASSLFGGAGERVTDTQYF
TRBV30,once,TRBJ1-5,.,TGTGCCTGGAGTCTGGAGGGGCCATATCAGCCCCAGCATTTT,CAWSLEGPYQPQHF
TRBV3-1/TRBV3-2,.,TRBJ1-1,.,TGTGCCAGCAGCCTCATCCTACGGAACACTGAAGCTTTCTTT,CASSLILRNTEAFF
TRBV29-1,.,TRBJ1-2,.,TGCAGCGTTGGGCAGTTACATGGCTACACCTTC,CSVGQLHGYTF
TRBV5-1,.,TRBJ1-1,.,TGCGCCAGCAGCTGGTCGGGAGGGACGGCTGAAGCTTTCTTT,CASSWSGGTAEAFF